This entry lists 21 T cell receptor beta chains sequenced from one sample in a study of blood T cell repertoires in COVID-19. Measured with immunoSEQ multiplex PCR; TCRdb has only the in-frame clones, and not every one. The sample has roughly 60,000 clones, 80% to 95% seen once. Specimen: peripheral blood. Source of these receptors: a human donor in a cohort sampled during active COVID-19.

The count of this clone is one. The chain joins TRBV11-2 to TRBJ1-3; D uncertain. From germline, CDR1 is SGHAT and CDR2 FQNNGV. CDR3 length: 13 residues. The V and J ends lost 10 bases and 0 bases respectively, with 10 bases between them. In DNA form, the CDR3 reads TGTGCCACCAAGCTCAACTCTGGAAACACCATATATTTT. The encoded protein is CATKLNSGNTIYF. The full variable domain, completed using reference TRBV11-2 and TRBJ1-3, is EAGVAQSPRYKIIEKRQSVAFWCNPISGHATLYWYQQILGQGPKLLIQFQNNGVVDDSQLPKDRFSAERLKGVDSTLKIQPAKLEDSAVYLCATKLNSGNTIYFGEGSWLTVV.

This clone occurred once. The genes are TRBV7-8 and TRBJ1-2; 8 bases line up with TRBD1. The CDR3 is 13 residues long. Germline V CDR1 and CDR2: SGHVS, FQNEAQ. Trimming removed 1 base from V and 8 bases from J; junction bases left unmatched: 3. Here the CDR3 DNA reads TGTGCCAGCAGCTTAGGACAGGGGTTCGGCTACACCTTC. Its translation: CASSLGQGFGYTF.

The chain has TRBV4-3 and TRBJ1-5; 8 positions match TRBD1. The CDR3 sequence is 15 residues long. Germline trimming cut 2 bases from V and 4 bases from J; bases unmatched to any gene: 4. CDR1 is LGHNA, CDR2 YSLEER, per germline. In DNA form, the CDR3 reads TGCGCCAGCAGCCAATCCTACAGGGGGAATCAGCCCCAGCATTTT. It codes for CASSQSYRGNQPQHF.

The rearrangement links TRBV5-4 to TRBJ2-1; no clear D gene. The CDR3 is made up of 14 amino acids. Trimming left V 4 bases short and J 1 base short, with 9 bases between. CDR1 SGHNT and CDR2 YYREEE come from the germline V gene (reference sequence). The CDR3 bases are TGTGCCAGCAGCGCGGTTGGGTCCTACAATGAGCAGTTCTTC. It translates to CASSAVGSYNEQFF.

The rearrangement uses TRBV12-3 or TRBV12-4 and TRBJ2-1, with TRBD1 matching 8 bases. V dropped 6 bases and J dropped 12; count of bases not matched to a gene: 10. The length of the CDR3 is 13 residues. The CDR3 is CASSQDRELGQFF. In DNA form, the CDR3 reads TGTGCCAGCAGCCAGGACAGGGAACTTGGGCAGTTCTTC.

The CDR3 sequence is CASSLVGTRGVDTQYF. CDR3 DNA: TGTGCCAGCAGCTTAGTCGGGACTAGAGGGGTTGATACGCAGTATTTT. The chain carries TRBV11-2 and TRBJ2-3; 8 nucleotides align to TRBD2. The CDR3 has 16 amino acids. Trimming cost V 1 base and J 6 bases; bases outside gene matches: 9. CDR1 and CDR2 (germline): SGHAT, FQNNGV.

The CDR3 reads CASSQEDRGRMAGPQHF. CDR3 coding DNA: TGCGCCAGCAGCCAAGAGGACAGGGGGCGCATGGCAGGGCCCCAGCATTTT. The chain uses TRBV4-1 and TRBJ1-5; 11 bases agree with TRBD1. Unmatched junction bases numbered 10, after V lost 0 bases and J lost 9 bases. The CDR3 totals 17 residues. Per germline, CDR1 MGHRA and CDR2 YSYEKL.

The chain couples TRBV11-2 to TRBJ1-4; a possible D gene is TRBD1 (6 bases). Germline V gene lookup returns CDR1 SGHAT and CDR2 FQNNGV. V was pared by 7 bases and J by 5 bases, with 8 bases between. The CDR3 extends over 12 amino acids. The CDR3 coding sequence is TGTGCCAGCAACAGGGAGAATGAAAAACTGTTTTTT. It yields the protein CASNRENEKLFF.

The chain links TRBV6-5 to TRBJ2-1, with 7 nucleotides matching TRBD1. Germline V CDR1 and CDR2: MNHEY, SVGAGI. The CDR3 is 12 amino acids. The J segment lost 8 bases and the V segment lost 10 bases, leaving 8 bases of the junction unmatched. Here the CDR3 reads CATYRGWDEQFF. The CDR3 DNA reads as TGTGCCACTTACAGGGGTTGGGATGAGCAGTTCTTC.

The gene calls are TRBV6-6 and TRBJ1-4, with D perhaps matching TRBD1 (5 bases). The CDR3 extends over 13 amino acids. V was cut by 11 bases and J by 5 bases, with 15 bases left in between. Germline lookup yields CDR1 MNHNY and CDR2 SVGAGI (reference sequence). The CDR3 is CASSDRNNEKLFF. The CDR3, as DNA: TGTGCCTCCTCAGACAGAAACAATGAAAAACTGTTTTTT.

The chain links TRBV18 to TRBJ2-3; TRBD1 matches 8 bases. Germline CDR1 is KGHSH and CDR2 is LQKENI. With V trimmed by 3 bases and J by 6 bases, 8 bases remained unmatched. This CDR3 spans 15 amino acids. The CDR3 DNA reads TGTGCCAGCTCACCCCCGGCAGGGGGCGCGGATACGCAGTATTTT. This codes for CASSPPAGGADTQYF.

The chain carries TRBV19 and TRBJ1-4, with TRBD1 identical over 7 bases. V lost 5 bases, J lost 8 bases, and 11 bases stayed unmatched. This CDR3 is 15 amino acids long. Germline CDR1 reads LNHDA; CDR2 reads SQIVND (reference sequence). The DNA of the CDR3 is TGTGCCAGTAGTGCAGTTTTGACAGGGAACGAAAAACTGTTTTTT. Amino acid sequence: CASSAVLTGNEKLFF.

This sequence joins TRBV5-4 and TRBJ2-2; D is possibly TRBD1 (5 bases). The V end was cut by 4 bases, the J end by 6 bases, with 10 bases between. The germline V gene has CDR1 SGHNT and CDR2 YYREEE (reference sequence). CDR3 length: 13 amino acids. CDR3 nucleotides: TGTGCCAGCAGCCCGCAGGGCGCCGGGGAGCTGTTTTTT. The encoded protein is CASSPQGAGELFF. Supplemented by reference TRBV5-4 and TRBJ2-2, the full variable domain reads ETGVTQSPTHLIKTRGQQVTLRCSSQSGHNTVSWYQQALGQGPQFIFQYYREEENGRGNFPPRFSGLQFPNYSSELNVNALELDDSALYLCASSPQGAGELFFGEGSRLTVL.

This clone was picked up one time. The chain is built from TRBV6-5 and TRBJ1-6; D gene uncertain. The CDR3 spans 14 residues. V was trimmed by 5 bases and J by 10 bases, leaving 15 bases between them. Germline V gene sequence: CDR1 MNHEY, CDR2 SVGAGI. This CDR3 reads CASSRGIFQSPLHF. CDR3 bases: TGTGCCAGCAGTAGAGGGATTTTTCAATCACCCCTCCACTTT.

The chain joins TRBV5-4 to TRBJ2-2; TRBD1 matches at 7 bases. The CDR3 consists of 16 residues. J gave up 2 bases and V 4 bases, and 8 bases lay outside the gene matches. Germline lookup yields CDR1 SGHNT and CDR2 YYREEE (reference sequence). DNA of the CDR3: TGTGCCAGCAGCACCGGACAGGAAAGAAACACCGGGGAGCTGTTTTTT. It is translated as CASSTGQERNTGELFF.

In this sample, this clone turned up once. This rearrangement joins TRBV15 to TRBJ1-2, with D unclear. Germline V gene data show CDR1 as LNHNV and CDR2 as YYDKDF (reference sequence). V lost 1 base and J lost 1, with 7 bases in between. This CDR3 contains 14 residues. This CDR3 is CATSRGEGNYGYTF. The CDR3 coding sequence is TGTGCCACCAGCAGAGGGGAGGGTAACTATGGCTACACCTTC. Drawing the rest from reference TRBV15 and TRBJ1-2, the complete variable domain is DAMVIQNPRYQVTQFGKPVTLSCSQTLNHNVMYWYQQKSSQAPKLLFHYYDKDFNNEADTPDNFQSRRPNTSFCFLDIRSPGLGDTAMYLCATSRGEGNYGYTFGSGTRLTVV.

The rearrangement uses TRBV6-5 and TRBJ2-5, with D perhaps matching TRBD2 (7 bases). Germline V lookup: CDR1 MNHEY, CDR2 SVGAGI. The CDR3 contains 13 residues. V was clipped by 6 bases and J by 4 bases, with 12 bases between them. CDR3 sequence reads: CASRGGPGETQYF. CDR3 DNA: TGTGCCAGCAGGGGGGGGCCAGGAGAGACCCAGTACTTC.

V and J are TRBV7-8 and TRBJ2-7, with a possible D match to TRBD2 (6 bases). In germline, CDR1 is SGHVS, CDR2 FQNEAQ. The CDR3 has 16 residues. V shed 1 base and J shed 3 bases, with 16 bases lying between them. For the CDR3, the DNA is TGTGCCAGCAGCTTAGAAATGCGGGAAGGGATCTACGAGCAGTACTTC. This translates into CASSLEMREGIYEQYF.

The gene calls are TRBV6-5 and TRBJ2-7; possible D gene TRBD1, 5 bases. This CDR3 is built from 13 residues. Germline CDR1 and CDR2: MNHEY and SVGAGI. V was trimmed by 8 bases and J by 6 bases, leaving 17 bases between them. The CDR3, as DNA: TGTGCCAGCTCCCATCTTTCGGACACCGAGCAGTACTTC. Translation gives CASSHLSDTEQYF.

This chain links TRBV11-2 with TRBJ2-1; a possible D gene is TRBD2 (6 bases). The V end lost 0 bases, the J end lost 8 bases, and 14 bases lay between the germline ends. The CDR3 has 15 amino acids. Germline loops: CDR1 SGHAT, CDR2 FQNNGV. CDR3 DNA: TGTGCCAGCAGCTTAGAAGGGGCCCGGAGGGATGAGCAGTTCTTC. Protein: CASSLEGARRDEQFF.

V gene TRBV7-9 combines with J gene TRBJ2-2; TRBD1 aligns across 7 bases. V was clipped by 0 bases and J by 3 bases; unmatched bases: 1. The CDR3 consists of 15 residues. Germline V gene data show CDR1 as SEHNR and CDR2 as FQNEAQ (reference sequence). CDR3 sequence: CASSLAGTDTGELFF. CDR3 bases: TGTGCCAGCAGCTTAGCTGGGACAGACACCGGGGAGCTGTTTTTT.